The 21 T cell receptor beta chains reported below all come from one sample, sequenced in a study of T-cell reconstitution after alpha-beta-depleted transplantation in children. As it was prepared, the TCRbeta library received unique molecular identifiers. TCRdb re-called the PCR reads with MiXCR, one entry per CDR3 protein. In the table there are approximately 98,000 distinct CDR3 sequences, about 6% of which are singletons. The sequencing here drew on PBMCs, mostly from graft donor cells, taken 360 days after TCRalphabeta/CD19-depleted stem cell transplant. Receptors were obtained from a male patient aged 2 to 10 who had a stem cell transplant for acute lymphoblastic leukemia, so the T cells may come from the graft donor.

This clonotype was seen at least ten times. DNA of the CDR3: TGTGCTAGTGGTTTGGAAGGGAAGGTGAGCTCCTACAATGAGCAGTTCTTC. Amino acid sequence: CASGLEGKVSSYNEQFF. This sequence joins TRBV12-5 and TRBJ2-1; D gene unclear. CDR3 length: 17 residues. The germline CDR1 and CDR2 sequences are LGHNT and FRNRAP. V was trimmed by 1 base and J by 0 bases, leaving 13 bases between them.

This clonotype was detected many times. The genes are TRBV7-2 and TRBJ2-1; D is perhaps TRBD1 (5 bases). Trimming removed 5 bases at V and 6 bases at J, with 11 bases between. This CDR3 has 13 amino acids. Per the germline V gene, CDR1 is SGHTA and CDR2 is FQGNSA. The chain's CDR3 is CASSASGINEQFF. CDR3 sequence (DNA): TGTGCCAGCAGCGCCTCAGGGATCAATGAGCAGTTCTTC.

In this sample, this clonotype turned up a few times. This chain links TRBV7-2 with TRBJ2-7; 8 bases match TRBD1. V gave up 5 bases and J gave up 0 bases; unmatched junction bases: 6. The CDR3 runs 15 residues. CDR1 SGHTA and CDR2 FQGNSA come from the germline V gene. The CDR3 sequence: CASSTDRGPSYEQYF. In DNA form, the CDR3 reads TGTGCCAGCAGCACTGACAGGGGCCCCTCCTACGAGCAGTACTTC.

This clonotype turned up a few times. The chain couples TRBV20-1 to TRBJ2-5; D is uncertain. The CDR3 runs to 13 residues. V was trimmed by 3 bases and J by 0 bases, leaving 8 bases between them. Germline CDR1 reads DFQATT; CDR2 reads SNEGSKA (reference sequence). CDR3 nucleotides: TGCAGTGCTAGCCGAGCGCACCAAGAGACCCAGTACTTC. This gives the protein CSASRAHQETQYF.

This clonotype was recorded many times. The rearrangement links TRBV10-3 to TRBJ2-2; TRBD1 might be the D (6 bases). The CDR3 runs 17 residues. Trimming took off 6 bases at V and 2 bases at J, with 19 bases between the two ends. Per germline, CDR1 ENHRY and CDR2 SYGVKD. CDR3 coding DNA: TGTGCCATCAGAGTCACCGGGACACGCTTTAACACCGGGGAGCTGTTTTTT. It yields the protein CAIRVTGTRFNTGELFF.

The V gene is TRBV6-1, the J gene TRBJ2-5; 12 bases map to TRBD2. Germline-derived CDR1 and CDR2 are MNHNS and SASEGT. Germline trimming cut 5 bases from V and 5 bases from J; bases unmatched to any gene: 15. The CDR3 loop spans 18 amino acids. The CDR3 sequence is CASSMKYGLAGWWETQYF. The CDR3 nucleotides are TGTGCCAGCAGTATGAAATACGGACTAGCGGGATGGTGGGAGACCCAGTACTTC.

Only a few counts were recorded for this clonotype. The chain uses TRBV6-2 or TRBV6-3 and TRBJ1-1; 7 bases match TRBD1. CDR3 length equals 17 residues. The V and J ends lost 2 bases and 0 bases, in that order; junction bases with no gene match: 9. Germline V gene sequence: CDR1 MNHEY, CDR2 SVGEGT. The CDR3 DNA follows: TGTGCCAGCAGTTACAATACCGTGACAGGGTTGAACACTGAAGCTTTCTTT. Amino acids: CASSYNTVTGLNTEAFF.

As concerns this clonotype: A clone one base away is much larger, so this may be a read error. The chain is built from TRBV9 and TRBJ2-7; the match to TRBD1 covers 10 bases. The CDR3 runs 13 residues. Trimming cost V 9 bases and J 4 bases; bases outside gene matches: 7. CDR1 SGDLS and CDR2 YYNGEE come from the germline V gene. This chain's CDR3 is CAIQPGQGYEQYF. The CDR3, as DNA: TGTGCCATCCAACCGGGACAGGGGTACGAGCAGTACTTC.

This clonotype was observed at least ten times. The CDR3 protein is CSVYRGTNEKLFF. CDR3 nucleotides: TGCAGCGTTTACAGGGGGACTAATGAAAAACTGTTTTTT. The chain carries TRBV29-1 and TRBJ1-4, with TRBD1 matching 8 bases. The V and J ends lost 5 bases and 2 bases, in that order; junction bases with no gene match: 1. The CDR3 totals 13 residues. CDR1 is SQVTM, CDR2 ANQGSEA, per germline.

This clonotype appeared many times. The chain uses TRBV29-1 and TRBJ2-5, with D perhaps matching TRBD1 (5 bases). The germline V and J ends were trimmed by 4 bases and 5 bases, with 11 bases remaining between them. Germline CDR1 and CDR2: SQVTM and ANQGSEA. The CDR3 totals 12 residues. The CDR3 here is CSVVAGRETQYF. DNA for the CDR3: TGCAGCGTTGTCGCAGGGCGGGAGACCCAGTACTTC.

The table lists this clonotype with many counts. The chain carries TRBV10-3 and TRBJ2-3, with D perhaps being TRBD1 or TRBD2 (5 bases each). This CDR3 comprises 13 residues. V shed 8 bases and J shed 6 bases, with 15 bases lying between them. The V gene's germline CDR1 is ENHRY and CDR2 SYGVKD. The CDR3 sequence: CAIPGPLRDTQYF. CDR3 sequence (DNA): TGTGCCATCCCGGGACCGCTCCGGGATACGCAGTATTTT.

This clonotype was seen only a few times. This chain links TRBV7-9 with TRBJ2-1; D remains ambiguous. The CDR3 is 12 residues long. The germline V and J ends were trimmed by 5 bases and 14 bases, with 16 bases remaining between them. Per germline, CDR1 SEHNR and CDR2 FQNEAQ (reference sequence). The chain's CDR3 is CASSPITAAKFF. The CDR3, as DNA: TGTGCCAGCAGCCCGATCACGGCGGCTAAGTTCTTC.

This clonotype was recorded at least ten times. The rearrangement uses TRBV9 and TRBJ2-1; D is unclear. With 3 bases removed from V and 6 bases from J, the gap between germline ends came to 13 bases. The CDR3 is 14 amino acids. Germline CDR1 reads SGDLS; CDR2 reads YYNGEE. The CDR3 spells CASSAARQGNEQFF. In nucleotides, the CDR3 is TGTGCCAGCAGCGCGGCGCGGCAAGGCAATGAGCAGTTCTTC.

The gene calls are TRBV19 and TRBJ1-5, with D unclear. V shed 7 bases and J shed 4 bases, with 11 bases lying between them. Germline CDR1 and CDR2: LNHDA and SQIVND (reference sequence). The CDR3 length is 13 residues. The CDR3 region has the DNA TGTGCCAGTACCCCTTCCTATAATCAGCCCCAGCATTTT. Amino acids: CASTPSYNQPQHF.

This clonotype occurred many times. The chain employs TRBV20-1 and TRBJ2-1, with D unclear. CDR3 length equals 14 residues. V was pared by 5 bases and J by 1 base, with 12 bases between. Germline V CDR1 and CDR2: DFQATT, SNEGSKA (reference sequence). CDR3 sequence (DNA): TGCAGTGCTCCGGACCAGTGGTCCTACAATGAGCAGTTCTTC. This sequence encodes CSAPDQWSYNEQFF.

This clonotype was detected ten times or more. The CDR3 is CAIALGQGNTEAFF. CDR3 DNA: TGTGCCATTGCCCTGGGACAGGGAAACACTGAAGCTTTCTTT. The V call is TRBV10-3, the J call TRBJ1-1; 9 bases fit TRBD1. The CDR3 is made up of 14 amino acids. In germline, CDR1 is ENHRY, CDR2 SYGVKD. V shed 9 bases, J shed 2 bases, and the junction held 7 bases outside the gene matches.

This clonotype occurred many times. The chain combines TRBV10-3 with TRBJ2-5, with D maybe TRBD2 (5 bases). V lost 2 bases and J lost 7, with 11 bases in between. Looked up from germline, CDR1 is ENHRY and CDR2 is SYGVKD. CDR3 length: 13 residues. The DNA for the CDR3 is TGTGCCATCAGTGAGCCTCCTCGGGGGACCCAGTACTTC. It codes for CAISEPPRGTQYF.

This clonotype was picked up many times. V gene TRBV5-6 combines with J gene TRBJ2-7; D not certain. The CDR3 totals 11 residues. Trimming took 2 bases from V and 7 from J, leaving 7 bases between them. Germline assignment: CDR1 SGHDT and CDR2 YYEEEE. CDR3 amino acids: CASSFVGEQYF. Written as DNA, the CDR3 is TGTGCCAGCAGCTTCGTGGGTGAGCAGTACTTC.

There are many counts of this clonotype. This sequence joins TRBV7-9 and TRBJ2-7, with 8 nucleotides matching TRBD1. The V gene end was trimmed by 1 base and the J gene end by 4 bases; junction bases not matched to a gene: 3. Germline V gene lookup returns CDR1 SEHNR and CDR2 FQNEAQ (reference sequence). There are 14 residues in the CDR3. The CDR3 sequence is CASSLGDRIYEQYF. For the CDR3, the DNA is TGTGCCAGCAGCTTAGGGGACAGGATATACGAGCAGTACTTC.

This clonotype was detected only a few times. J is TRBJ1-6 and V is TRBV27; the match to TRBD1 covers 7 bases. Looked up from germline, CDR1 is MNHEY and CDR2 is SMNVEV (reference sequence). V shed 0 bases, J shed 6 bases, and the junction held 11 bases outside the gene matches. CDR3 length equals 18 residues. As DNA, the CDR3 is TGTGCCAGCAGTTTATCGTCATTTGGGGGACAGTCTAATTCACCCCTCCACTTT. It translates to CASSLSSFGGQSNSPLHF.

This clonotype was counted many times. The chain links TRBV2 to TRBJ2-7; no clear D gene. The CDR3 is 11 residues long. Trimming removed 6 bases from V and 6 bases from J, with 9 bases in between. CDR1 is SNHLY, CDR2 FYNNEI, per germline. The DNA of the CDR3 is TGTGCCAGCAGAGGTCGGTCCGAGCAGTACTTC. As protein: CASRGRSEQYF.